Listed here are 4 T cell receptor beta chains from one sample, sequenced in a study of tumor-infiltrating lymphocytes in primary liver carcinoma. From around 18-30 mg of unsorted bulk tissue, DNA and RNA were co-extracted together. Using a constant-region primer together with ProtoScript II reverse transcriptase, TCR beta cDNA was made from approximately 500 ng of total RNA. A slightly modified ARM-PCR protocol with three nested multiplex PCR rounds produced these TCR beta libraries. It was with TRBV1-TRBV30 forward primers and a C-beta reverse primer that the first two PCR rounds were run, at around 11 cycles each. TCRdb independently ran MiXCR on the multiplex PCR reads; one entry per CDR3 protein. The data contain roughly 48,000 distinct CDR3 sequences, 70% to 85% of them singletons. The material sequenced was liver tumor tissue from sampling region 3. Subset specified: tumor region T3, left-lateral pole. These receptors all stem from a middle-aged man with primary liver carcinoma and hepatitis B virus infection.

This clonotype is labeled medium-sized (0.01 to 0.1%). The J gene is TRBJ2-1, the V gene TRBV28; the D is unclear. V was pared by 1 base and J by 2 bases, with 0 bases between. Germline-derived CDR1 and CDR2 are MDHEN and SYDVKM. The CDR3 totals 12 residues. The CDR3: CASSLSYNEQFF. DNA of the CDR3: TGTGCCAGCAGTTTATCCTACAATGAGCAGTTCTTC.

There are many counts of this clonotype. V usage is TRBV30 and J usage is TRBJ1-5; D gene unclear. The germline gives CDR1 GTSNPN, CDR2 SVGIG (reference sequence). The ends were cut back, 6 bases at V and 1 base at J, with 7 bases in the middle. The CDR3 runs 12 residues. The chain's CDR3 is CACKTSNQPQHF. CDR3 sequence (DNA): TGTGCCTGCAAGACAAGCAATCAGCCCCAGCATTTT.

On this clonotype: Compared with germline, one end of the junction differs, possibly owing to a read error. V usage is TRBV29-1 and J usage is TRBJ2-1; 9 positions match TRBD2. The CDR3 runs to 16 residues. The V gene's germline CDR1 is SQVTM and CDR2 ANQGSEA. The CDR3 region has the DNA TGTAGCGTCGCCTGGACTAGCGAGAGCTCCTACACTGAGCAGTTCTTC. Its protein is CSVAWTSESSYTEQFF.

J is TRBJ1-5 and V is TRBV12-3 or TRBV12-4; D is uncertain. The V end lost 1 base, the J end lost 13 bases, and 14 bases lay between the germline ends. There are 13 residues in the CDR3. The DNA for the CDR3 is TGTGCCAGCAGTTTAGTACGTGTTCAACCTCAGCATTTT. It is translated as CASSLVRVQPQHF.